This T cell receptor beta chain was sequenced during a study of cytomegalovirus exposure and HLA in healthy donors. PCR amplification relied on 60 Vbeta primers (plus 13 Jbeta primers). Here immunoSEQ multiplex PCR was the method, and the copy in TCRdb shows in-frame clones only, minus some. The table records 130,000 or so clones, around 87% of them present only once. V trimming: 6 bases; J trimming: 2 bases; junction bases outside the gene matches: 9. The CDR3 length is 15 residues. Germline V gene data show CDR1 as SEHNR and CDR2 as FQNEAQ (reference sequence). This clonotype was obtained from a woman aged 25 to 39 in good health and CMV-seronegative. The chain couples TRBV7-9 to TRBJ2-7; 8 bases line up with TRBD2. Sequencing input: PBMCs. CDR3 residues: CASSRGGGKPYEQYF. The CDR3 region has the DNA TGTGCCAGCAGTAGAGGCGGGGGGAAACCCTACGAGCAGTACTTC.